This T cell receptor (beta chain) was documented in a study of blood T cells in healthy people across ages. A second PCR, run for roughly 7 to 11 cycles, used a sample-barcoded 5' primer plus a J-beta primer mix. Each of the cDNA molecules was tagged by a template-switch adaptor with 12 random nucleotides. TCRdb used MiXCR to reprocess the 5' RACE reads, holding one entry per CDR3 protein. The table has approximately 800,000 distinct CDR3 sequences, around 50% seen once. Findings and limits, study-wide: Among long-lived donors, naive CD4+ cells were more numerous and diversity higher than in aged donors. In older individuals, TCR beta diversity per million T cells was lower, falling roughly linearly with age.

This clonotype was detected a few times. The antigen is undetermined. The CDR3 spans 14 residues. The V gene's germline CDR1 is SGHTA and CDR2 FQGNSA. With 8 bases clipped from V and 9 bases from J, the junction kept 13 bases outside the gene matches. The sequenced sample consisted of blood. This chain joins TRBV7-2 and TRBJ2-1; 7 nucleotides match TRBD1. The receptor comes from a man aged 35 to 55 in good health. The CDR3 spells CASSLGGPEREQFF. Written as DNA, the CDR3 is TGTGCCAGCTCATTAGGGGGCCCAGAACGTGAGCAGTTCTTC.